The sequence of this TCR beta chain was determined in a study of cytomegalovirus exposure and HLA in healthy donors. Broader study findings: Researchers catalogued roughly 170 TCR beta chains as cytomegalovirus-associated.

A multiplex PCR was run with 60 Vbeta primers and 13 Jbeta primers. The protocol was immunoSEQ multiplex PCR, while the TCRdb copy is restricted to in-frame clones and leaves out a portion. The sample includes about 150,000 clones, around 80% of them seen just once. As to this clone: Its target is unknown.

This CDR3 comprises 15 residues. V trimming: 4 bases; J trimming: 2 bases; junction bases outside the gene matches: 4. CDR1 is SGHTS and CDR2 is YDEGEE in the germline V gene. The chain is built from TRBV5-8 and TRBJ2-3; 10 bases are shared with TRBD2. This TCR was sampled from a woman between 35 and 50 years old in good health and CMV-seropositive. Input material: PBMCs. The CDR3 DNA reads TGTGCCAGCAGCGGACTAGCGGAACACACAGATACGCAGTATTTT. It is translated as CASSGLAEHTDTQYF.